This entry lists 3 T cell receptor beta chains sequenced from one sample in a study of shared clonotypes between healthy human individuals. The data were produced by immunoSEQ multiplex PCR, yet TCRdb's version contains in-frame clones alone and is incomplete. The repertoire holds 2 million to 2.5 million clones, with approximately 93% as singletons. Material for sequencing was naive CD4+ T cells from PBMCs. Subset noted: CD45RA+ positively selected. Every receptor here comes from a man in his late teens or twenties in good health. Some clones in this sample may be carry-over from other donors' samples.

J is TRBJ1-4 and V is TRBV25-1; D might be TRBD1 (6 bases). Germline V gives CDR1 MGHDK, CDR2 SYGVNS. Trimming left V 3 bases short and J 7 bases short, with 15 bases between. The CDR3 has 15 amino acids. DNA of the CDR3: TGTGCCAGCAGTGATACAGGGAAGGTTACTGAAAAACTGTTTTTT. The encoded protein is CASSDTGKVTEKLFF.

V gene TRBV9 combines with J gene TRBJ2-1; D unresolved. Germline CDR1 is SGDLS and CDR2 is YYNGEE. Trimming took 3 bases from V and 6 from J, leaving 16 bases between them. The CDR3 has 15 residues. Here the CDR3 reads CASSGRTPESNEQFF. As DNA, the CDR3 is TGTGCCAGCAGCGGAAGGACGCCGGAGAGCAATGAGCAGTTCTTC.

The CDR3 reads CASSTTQGYHNEQFF. In nucleotides, the CDR3 is TGTGCCAGCAGTACGACCCAGGGGTATCACAATGAGCAGTTCTTC. V usage is TRBV11-3 and J usage is TRBJ2-1, with D tentatively TRBD1 (6 bases). This CDR3 has 15 amino acids. V was pared by 6 bases and J by 5 bases, with 17 bases between. CDR1 SGHNT and CDR2 YENEEA come from the germline V gene. Filled out from reference TRBV11-3 and TRBJ2-1, the complete variable domain reads EAGVVQSPRYKIIEKKQPVAFWCNPISGHNTLYWYLQNLGQGPELLIRYENEEAVDDSQLPKDRFSAERLKGVDSTLKIQPAELGDSAVYLCASSTTQGYHNEQFFGPGTRLTVL.